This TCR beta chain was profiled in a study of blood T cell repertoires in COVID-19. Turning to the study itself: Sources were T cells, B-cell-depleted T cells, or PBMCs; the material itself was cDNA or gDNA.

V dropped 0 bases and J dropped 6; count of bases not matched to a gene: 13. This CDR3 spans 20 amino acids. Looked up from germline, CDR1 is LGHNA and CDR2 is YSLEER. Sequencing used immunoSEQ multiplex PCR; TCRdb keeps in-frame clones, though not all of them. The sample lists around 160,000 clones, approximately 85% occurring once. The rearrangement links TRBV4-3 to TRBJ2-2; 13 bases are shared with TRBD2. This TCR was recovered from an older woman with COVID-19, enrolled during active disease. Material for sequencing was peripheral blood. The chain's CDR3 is CASSQDRGLAGANRAGELFF. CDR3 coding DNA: TGCGCCAGCAGCCAAGATCGCGGACTAGCGGGGGCCAACCGCGCCGGGGAGCTGTTTTTT.